The rows below give T cell receptor beta chains drawn from one sample of a study of cytomegalovirus exposure and HLA in healthy donors. The method was immunoSEQ multiplex PCR; TCRdb's version includes in-frame clones alone and lacks a portion of them. This table has approximately 110,000 clones, about 81% appearing once. The specimen sequenced was PBMCs. The receptors stem from a woman under 40 in good health and CMV-seronegative. CDR3s include the opening cysteine and the closing phenylalanine or tryptophan. A D gene is named only where the DNA matches it firmly. Clone sizes are given selectively: once, few, many, or a class where the clone is expanded.

V gene	J gene	clone size	D gene	CDR3 protein	CDR3 DNA
TRBV18	TRBJ2-1	-	TRBD1	CASSSPGQGDEQFF	TGTGCCAGCTCATCTCCGGGACAGGGGGATGAGCAGTTCTTC
TRBV7-8	TRBJ1-5	-	TRBD1	CASSRWDREKNQPQHF	TGTGCCAGCAGCAGATGGGACAGGGAGAAAAATCAGCCCCAGCATTTT
TRBV11-2	TRBJ1-6	-	-	CASSSSVYPGMGSPLHF	TGTGCCAGCAGCTCTAGCGTCTACCCTGGGATGGGTTCACCCCTCCACTTT
TRBV7-2	TRBJ1-6	-	-	CASSPRGRPLHF	TGTGCCAGCAGCCCTAGAGGGAGGCCCCTCCACTTT
TRBV2	TRBJ1-5	-	TRBD1	CASRGTDRGSSNQPQHF	TGTGCCAGCAGAGGCACGGACAGGGGTTCAAGCAATCAGCCCCAGCATTTT
TRBV11-3	TRBJ1-1	-	-	CASSLGAGMAEAFF	TGTGCCAGCAGCTTAGGCGCAGGGATGGCTGAAGCTTTCTTT
TRBV9	TRBJ2-1	once	TRBD2	CASSVGIGRGGNNEQFF	TGTGCCAGCAGCGTAGGTATCGGGAGGGGGGGAAACAATGAGCAGTTCTTC
TRBV4-2	TRBJ1-2	-	TRBD1	CASSQLQGDAGYTF	TGTGCCAGCAGCCAACTCCAGGGGGATGCTGGCTACACCTTC
TRBV19	TRBJ2-3	-	-	CASRKRDLTTDTQYF	TGTGCCAGTAGGAAGAGGGACTTAACAACAGATACGCAGTATTTT
TRBV5-1	TRBJ1-4	-	TRBD1	CASRRTGENEKLFF	TGCGCCAGCAGGAGGACAGGGGAAAATGAAAAACTGTTTTTT
TRBV30	TRBJ1-1	-	-	CAWMGRLNTEAFF	TGTGCCTGGATGGGCCGGCTGAACACTGAAGCTTTCTTT
TRBV5-1	TRBJ2-1	-	TRBD2	CASSVGLAGEGEQFF	TGCGCCAGCAGCGTTGGACTAGCGGGAGAAGGTGAGCAGTTCTTC
TRBV5-1	TRBJ2-2	-	TRBD1	CASSFPGTAGELFF	TGCGCCAGTAGCTTTCCAGGGACAGCCGGGGAGCTGTTTTTT
TRBV14	TRBJ2-6	few	TRBD1	CASSQRGGWTGQHAGANVLTF	TGTGCCAGCAGCCAAAGAGGGGGTTGGACGGGACAGCATGCGGGGGCCAACGTCCTGACTTTC
TRBV30	TRBJ2-1	once	TRBD2	CAWSRAGVRNEQFF	TGTGCCTGGAGTCGAGCGGGAGTAAGGAATGAGCAGTTCTTC
TRBV6-5	TRBJ2-7	-	TRBD2	CASSPPGGYGYEQYF	TGTGCCAGCAGTCCTCCGGGGGGATACGGCTACGAGCAGTACTTC
TRBV7-8	TRBJ2-7	-	-	CASSSWGGREEQYF	TGTGCCAGCAGCTCTTGGGGAGGCCGGGAAGAGCAGTACTTC
TRBV5-1	TRBJ1-2	-	-	CASSLDSNYGYTF	TGCGCCAGCAGCTTGGACAGTAACTATGGCTACACCTTC
TRBV4-1	TRBJ2-3	-	TRBD2	CASSRAMGYSGASSTDTQYF	TGCGCCAGCAGCCGCGCGATGGGGTATAGCGGGGCCTCTAGCACAGATACGCAGTATTTT
TRBV14	TRBJ2-4	-	TRBD2	CASSPGGARAKNIQYF	TGTGCCAGCAGCCCCGGGGGGGCACGAGCCAAAAACATTCAGTACTTC
TRBV6-5	TRBJ2-7	-	-	CASSGGDIRYEQYF	TGTGCCAGCAGTGGGGGGGACATACGCTACGAGCAGTACTTC
TRBV6-1	TRBJ2-1	-	-	CASSPQTRNEQFF	TGTGCCAGCAGTCCCCAGACAAGGAATGAGCAGTTCTTC
TRBV11-2	TRBJ2-3	-	-	CASSRVTDTQYF	TGTGCCAGCAGCCGCGTGACAGATACGCAGTATTTT
TRBV5-5	TRBJ1-6	once	-	CASSLEGIGVLFGGHILHF	TGTGCCAGCAGCTTGGAGGGGATCGGCGTCCTCTTCGGTGGGCACATCCTCCACTTT
TRBV6-5	TRBJ2-7	-	TRBD1	CASSPLDRGSGEQYF	TGTGCCAGCAGTCCCCTCGACAGGGGATCCGGCGAGCAGTACTTC
TRBV7-7	TRBJ2-5	-	TRBD2	CASSLLAGVKETQYF	TGTGCTAGCAGCTTACTAGCGGGAGTAAAAGAGACCCAGTACTTC
TRBV6-5	TRBJ2-7	once	-	CASSQPSYEQYF	TGTGCCAGCAGTCAACCTAGTTACGAGCAGTACTTC